This passage covers 20 T cell receptor beta chains from one sample sequenced in a study of OX40 agonist ivuxolimab in advanced cancers. Produced via immunoSEQ multiplex PCR; TCRdb's table is partial and in-frame only. The sample shows about 41,000 clones, 70% to 90% of them seen only once. This sample comprised CD4+ or CD8+ T cells sorted from blood, obtained in a trial of the OX40 agonist ivuxolimab. These receptors were obtained from an adult with an advanced solid tumor such as melanoma, head and neck, liver or kidney cancer.

The chain combines TRBV6-5 with TRBJ1-2, with 9 bases aligning to TRBD1. CDR3 length: 15 amino acids. Trimming took 6 bases from V and 4 from J; bases not matched to a gene: 9. CDR1 and CDR2 from the germline V gene are MNHEY and SVGAGI. The DNA for the CDR3 is TGTGCCAGCAGGATGACCGGGACAGGGAGCTATGGCTACACCTTC. This sequence encodes CASRMTGTGSYGYTF.

This chain links TRBV28 with TRBJ2-3; 7 bases agree with TRBD2. Germline CDR1 and CDR2: MDHEN and SYDVKM. V shed 4 bases, J shed 0 bases, and the junction held 10 bases outside the gene matches. This CDR3 has 17 amino acids. As DNA, the CDR3 is TGTGCCAGCAGTTGGAGGGGCCTAGCGGCTAGCACAGATACGCAGTATTTT. Its protein is CASSWRGLAASTDTQYF.

The count of this clone is one. The rearrangement joins TRBV2 to TRBJ2-7, with 9 bases that match TRBD1. After removal of 7 bases from V and 5 bases from J, the junction contained 9 bases not matched to a gene. Germline V gives CDR1 SNHLY, CDR2 FYNNEI. The CDR3 has 14 residues. CDR3 region: CASIRGTGRDEQYF. The CDR3 DNA follows: TGTGCCAGCATCAGAGGGACAGGGCGTGACGAGCAGTACTTC.

The chain links TRBV9 to TRBJ1-2; D unclear. The CDR3 is 14 residues long. Trimming took 0 bases from V and 3 from J, leaving 9 bases between them. CDR1 and CDR2 from the germline V gene are SGDLS and YYNGEE. CDR3 nucleotides: TGTGCCAGCAGCGTAGACGGGCAGCACTATGGCTACACCTTC. Protein: CASSVDGQHYGYTF.

This clone is medium-sized within its sample. V is TRBV5-1 and J is TRBJ2-3; TRBD2 matches 7 bases. CDR3 length: 17 amino acids. Germline lookup yields CDR1 SGHRS and CDR2 YFSETQ. Trimming took 5 bases from V and 2 from J; bases not matched to a gene: 14. In DNA, the CDR3 is TGCGCCAGCAGATTCGCGGGAGAGGGACTCTACACAGATACGCAGTATTTT. Translating it yields CASRFAGEGLYTDTQYF.

V and J are TRBV5-6 and TRBJ1-3, with TRBD1 matching over 9 bases. V lost 1 base to trimming and J lost 0 bases; unmatched junction nucleotides: 8. This CDR3 comprises 18 residues. CDR1 is SGHDT, CDR2 YYEEEE, per germline. The CDR3 DNA sequence: TGTGCCAGCAGCTTGATCGGACAGGGGTTTCCCTCTGGAAACACCATATATTTT. Protein: CASSLIGQGFPSGNTIYF.

The chain combines TRBV7-2 with TRBJ1-5; 7 bases match TRBD1. The CDR3 has 15 residues. Trimming at V came to 1 base and at J to 5 bases, leaving 5 bases not matched to a gene. CDR1 SGHTA and CDR2 FQGNSA come from the germline V gene. CDR3 sequence reads: CASSLGDRPYQPQHF. The DNA of the CDR3 is TGTGCCAGCAGCTTAGGGGACAGACCTTATCAGCCCCAGCATTTT.

The V call is TRBV7-9, the J call TRBJ2-5; D not resolved. This CDR3 spans 12 amino acids. Germline CDR1 is SEHNR and CDR2 is FQNEAQ (reference sequence). V gave up 3 bases and J gave up 5 bases, with 7 bases separating them. The DNA of the CDR3 is TGTGCCAGCAGCTTCGCCGGGGAGACCCAGTACTTC. Translation: CASSFAGETQYF.

CDR3 sequence: CAWQTSVSYNEQFF. Here the CDR3 DNA reads TGTGCCTGGCAGACTAGCGTTTCCTACAATGAGCAGTTCTTC. This chain links TRBV30 with TRBJ2-1; 8 bases match TRBD2. CDR1 and CDR2 from the germline V gene are GTSNPN and SVGIG (reference sequence). V was pared by 5 bases and J by 1 base, with 4 bases of the junction left unmatched. This CDR3 contains 14 residues.

This chain links TRBV11-3 with TRBJ2-3; 14 nucleotides agree with TRBD2. Germline CDR1 SGHNT, CDR2 YENEEA. This CDR3 contains 16 residues. The V and J ends lost 2 bases and 7 bases, in that order; junction bases with no gene match: 5. The CDR3 DNA reads TGTGCCAGCAGCTTAAGACTAGCGGGAGGGCCATATACGCAGTATTTT. This codes for CASSLRLAGGPYTQYF.

The chain carries TRBV28 and TRBJ1-3, with D unresolved. Germline-derived CDR1 and CDR2 are MDHEN and SYDVKM. Trimming pared 5 bases from V and 0 bases from J, leaving 17 bases between. The CDR3 contains 17 residues. The CDR3 loop reads CASSPGVSWSSGNTIYF. The DNA of the CDR3 is TGTGCCAGCAGTCCCGGGGTAAGCTGGAGCTCTGGAAACACCATATATTTT.

The V gene is TRBV13, the J gene TRBJ1-3, with no clear D. In germline, CDR1 is PRHDT, CDR2 FYEKMQ (reference sequence). The CDR3 sequence is 12 residues long. Trimming stripped 5 bases from V and 4 bases from J, with 6 bases between. The CDR3: CASSLWGNTIYF. Here the CDR3 DNA reads TGTGCCAGCAGCCTCTGGGGAAACACCATATATTTT.

The gene calls are TRBV7-2 and TRBJ2-1; TRBD2 agrees at 12 bases. Looked up from germline, CDR1 is SGHTA and CDR2 is FQGNSA. This CDR3 comprises 18 residues. The junction had 9 bases not matched to a gene; V was cut back by 4 bases and J by 2 bases. CDR3 protein: CASSSGRLAGVTYNEQFF. The CDR3 DNA sequence: TGTGCCAGCAGCTCGGGCCGACTAGCGGGAGTGACCTACAATGAGCAGTTCTTC.

This clone was observed a single time. The CDR3 sequence: CASSLRDEQFF. For the CDR3, the DNA is TGTGCCAGTAGCCTTAGGGATGAGCAGTTCTTC. V usage is TRBV19 and J usage is TRBJ2-1, with unresolved D. The CDR3 runs to 11 residues. V lost 6 bases and J lost 8, with 8 bases in between. Germline V gives CDR1 LNHDA, CDR2 SQIVND (reference sequence).

V gene TRBV27 combines with J gene TRBJ1-5; D might be TRBD1 (5 bases). Germline CDR1 MNHEY, CDR2 SMNVEV (reference sequence). The germline V and J ends were trimmed by 4 bases and 0 bases, with 16 bases remaining between them. This CDR3 spans 17 amino acids. The CDR3 bases are TGTGCCAGCAGTTCCCTAGACTTCAGGGCTAGCAATCAGCCCCAGCATTTT. Translated: CASSSLDFRASNQPQHF.

This rearrangement joins TRBV7-8 to TRBJ1-4; weak D call: TRBD1 (5 bases). In germline, CDR1 is SGHVS, CDR2 FQNEAQ. V shed 6 bases and J shed 8 bases, with 10 bases lying between them. The length of the CDR3 is 12 residues. In DNA, the CDR3 is TGTGCCAGCAGTTTGGGGCCAGAAAAACTGTTTTTT. Its translation is CASSLGPEKLFF.

The chain combines TRBV2 with TRBJ1-4; D unresolved. Trimming removed 1 base at V and 7 bases at J, with 13 bases between. The CDR3 extends over 15 amino acids. Germline V lookup: CDR1 SNHLY, CDR2 FYNNEI. The CDR3: CASSEDLTRGEKLFF. DNA for the CDR3: TGTGCCAGCAGTGAAGATCTGACCCGGGGTGAAAAACTGTTTTTT.

This chain connects TRBV28 to TRBJ1-5, with D unresolved. The CDR3 totals 14 residues. Deletions cut 6 bases from V and 0 bases from J, with 9 bases between. CDR1 is MDHEN, CDR2 SYDVKM, per germline. DNA of the CDR3: TGTGCCAGCAGCGATGGGTATAGCAATCAGCCCCAGCATTTT. It translates to CASSDGYSNQPQHF.

The chain couples TRBV6-4 to TRBJ2-3; 8 bases are a match to TRBD1. Germline-derived CDR1 and CDR2 are MRHNA and SNTAGT. The V gene end was trimmed by 5 bases and the J gene end by 4 bases; junction bases not matched to a gene: 2. There are 13 residues in the CDR3. CDR3 residues: CASSQTGADTQYF. As DNA, the CDR3 is TGTGCCAGCAGTCAGACAGGGGCAGATACGCAGTATTTT.

The rearrangement joins TRBV10-3 to TRBJ2-7; 8 positions agree with TRBD1. The junction had 10 bases not matched to a gene; V was cut back by 6 bases and J by 12 bases. The germline V gene encodes CDR1 ENHRY and CDR2 SYGVKD. CDR3 size: 12 residues. The CDR3 nucleotides are TGTGCCATCAGGGGAGACAGGGGAGTCCCGTACTTC. Protein product: CAIRGDRGVPYF.